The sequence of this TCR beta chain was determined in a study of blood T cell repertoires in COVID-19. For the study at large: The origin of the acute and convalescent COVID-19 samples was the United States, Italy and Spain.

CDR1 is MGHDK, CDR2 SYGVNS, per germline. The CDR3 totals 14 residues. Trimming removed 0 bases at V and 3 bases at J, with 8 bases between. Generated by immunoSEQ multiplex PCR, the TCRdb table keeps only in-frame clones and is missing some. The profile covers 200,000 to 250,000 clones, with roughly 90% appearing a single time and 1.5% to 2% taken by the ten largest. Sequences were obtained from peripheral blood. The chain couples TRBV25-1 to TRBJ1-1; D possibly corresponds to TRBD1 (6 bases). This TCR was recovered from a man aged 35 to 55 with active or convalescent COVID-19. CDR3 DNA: TGTGCCAGCAGTGAATACAGGGGTCACACTGAAGCTTTCTTT. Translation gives CASSEYRGHTEAFF.